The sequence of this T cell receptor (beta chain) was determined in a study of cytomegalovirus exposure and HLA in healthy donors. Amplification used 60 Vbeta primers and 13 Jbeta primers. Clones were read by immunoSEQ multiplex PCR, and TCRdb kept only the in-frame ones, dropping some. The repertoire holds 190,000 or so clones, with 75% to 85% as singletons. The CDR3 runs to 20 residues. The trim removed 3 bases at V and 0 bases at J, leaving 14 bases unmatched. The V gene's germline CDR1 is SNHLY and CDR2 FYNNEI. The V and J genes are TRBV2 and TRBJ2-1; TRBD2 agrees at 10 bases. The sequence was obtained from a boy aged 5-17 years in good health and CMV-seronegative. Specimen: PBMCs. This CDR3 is CASSDDQVLAGPSSYNEQFF. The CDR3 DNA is TGTGCCAGCAGTGATGATCAGGTACTAGCGGGACCGAGCTCCTACAATGAGCAGTTCTTC.